The 4 T cell receptor beta chains below all came from one sample that was sequenced in a study of blood T cell repertoires in COVID-19. TCRdb's table, derived via immunoSEQ multiplex PCR, lists solely in-frame clones and lacks some. The data contain 130,000 to 150,000 clones, 84% of them seen just once; the ten biggest clones take up around two fifths. The sequencing input was peripheral blood. The receptors here all came from a human donor in a cohort sampled during active COVID-19.

The chain is built from TRBV14 and TRBJ2-7; 7 positions agree with TRBD1. The germline V gene encodes CDR1 SGHDN and CDR2 FVKESK. V lost 4 bases and J lost 6; bases outside the gene matches: 6. This CDR3 comprises 13 residues. CDR3 in DNA: TGTGCCAGCAGCCGCTACGCAGGGGGCGAGCAGTACTTC. This encodes CASSRYAGGEQYF. The full variable domain, rest sourced from reference TRBV14 and TRBJ2-7, is EAGVTQFPSHSVIEKGQTVTLRCDPISGHDNLYWYRRVMGKEIKFLLHFVKESKQDESGMPNNRFLAERTGGTYSTLKVQPAELEDSGVYFCASSRYAGGEQYFGPGTRLTVT.

The chain is built from TRBV18 and TRBJ1-4; a possible D gene is TRBD1 (5 bases). CDR3 size: 15 residues. The germline CDR1 and CDR2 sequences are KGHSH and LQKENI. Trimming shortened V by 0 bases and J by 7 bases, and 12 bases separated the two germline ends. The CDR3 region is CASSPPFQGGEKLFF. CDR3 bases: TGTGCCAGCTCACCACCGTTTCAGGGAGGTGAAAAACTGTTTTTT. The full variable domain, its missing parts supplied by reference TRBV18 and TRBJ1-4, is NAGVMQNPRHLVRRRGQEARLRCSPMKGHSHVYWYRQLPEEGLKFMVYLQKENIIDESGMPKERFSAEFPKEGPSILRIQQVVRGDSAAYFCASSPPFQGGEKLFFGSGTQLSVL.

The V and J genes are TRBV10-2 and TRBJ2-5; possible D gene TRBD1, 8 bases. Trimming pared 7 bases from V and 2 bases from J, leaving 20 bases between. CDR1 WSHSY and CDR2 SAAADI come from the germline V gene. The CDR3 covers 16 residues. The CDR3 sequence is CASKDRGQGGQETQYF. The CDR3 DNA sequence: TGCGCCAGCAAGGACCGAGGACAGGGAGGGCAAGAGACCCAGTACTTC.

This sequence joins TRBV6-4 and TRBJ1-5; no clear D gene. V was pared by 4 bases and J by 6 bases, with 10 bases between. The CDR3 is 13 residues long. Looked up from germline, CDR1 is MRHNA and CDR2 is SNTAGT. CDR3 loop: CASSVEASQPQHF. Here the CDR3 DNA reads TGTGCCAGCAGTGTTGAGGCGAGTCAGCCCCAGCATTTT.